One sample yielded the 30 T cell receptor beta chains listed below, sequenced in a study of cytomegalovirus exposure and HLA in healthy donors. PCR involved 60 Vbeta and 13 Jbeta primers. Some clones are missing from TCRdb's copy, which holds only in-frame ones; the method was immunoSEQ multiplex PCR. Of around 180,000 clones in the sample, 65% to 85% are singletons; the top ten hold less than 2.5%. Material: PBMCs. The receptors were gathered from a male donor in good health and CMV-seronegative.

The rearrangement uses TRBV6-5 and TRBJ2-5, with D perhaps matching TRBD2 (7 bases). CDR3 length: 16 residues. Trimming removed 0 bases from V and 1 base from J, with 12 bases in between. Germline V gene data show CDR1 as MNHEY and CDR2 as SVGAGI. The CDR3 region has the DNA TGTGCCAGCAGTTACTCGAGGGGGGGGCCCCAAGAGACCCAGTACTTC. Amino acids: CASSYSRGGPQETQYF.

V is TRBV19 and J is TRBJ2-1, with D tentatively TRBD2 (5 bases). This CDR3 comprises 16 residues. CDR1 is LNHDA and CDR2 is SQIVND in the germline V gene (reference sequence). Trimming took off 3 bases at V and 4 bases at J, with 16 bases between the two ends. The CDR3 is CASSIGSGIRYNEQFF. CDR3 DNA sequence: TGTGCCAGTAGTATTGGGTCGGGGATACGGTACAATGAGCAGTTCTTC.

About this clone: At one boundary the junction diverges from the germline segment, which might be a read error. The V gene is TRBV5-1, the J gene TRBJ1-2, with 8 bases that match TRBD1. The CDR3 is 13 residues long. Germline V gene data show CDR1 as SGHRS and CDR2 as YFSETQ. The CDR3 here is CASSLDRGDGYPF. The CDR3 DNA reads TGCGCCAGCAGCTTGGACAGGGGGGATGGCTACCCCTTC.

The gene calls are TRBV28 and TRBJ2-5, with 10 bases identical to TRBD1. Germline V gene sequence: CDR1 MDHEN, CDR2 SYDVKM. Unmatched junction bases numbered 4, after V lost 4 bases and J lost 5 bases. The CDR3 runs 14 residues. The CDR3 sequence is CASSYDRGRETQYF. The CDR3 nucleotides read TGTGCCAGCAGTTATGACAGGGGGCGGGAGACCCAGTACTTC.

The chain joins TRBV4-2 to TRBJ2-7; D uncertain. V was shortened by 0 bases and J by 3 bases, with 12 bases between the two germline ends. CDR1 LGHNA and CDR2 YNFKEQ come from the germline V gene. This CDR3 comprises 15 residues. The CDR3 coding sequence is TGTGCCAGCAGCCAAGAATTGCGGTATAGCTACGAGCAGTACTTC. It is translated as CASSQELRYSYEQYF.

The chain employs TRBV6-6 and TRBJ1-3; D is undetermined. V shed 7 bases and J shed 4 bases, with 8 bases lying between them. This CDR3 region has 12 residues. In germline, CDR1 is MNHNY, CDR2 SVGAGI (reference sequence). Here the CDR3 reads CASKLQGNTIYF. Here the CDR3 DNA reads TGTGCCAGCAAGCTACAGGGAAACACCATATATTTT.

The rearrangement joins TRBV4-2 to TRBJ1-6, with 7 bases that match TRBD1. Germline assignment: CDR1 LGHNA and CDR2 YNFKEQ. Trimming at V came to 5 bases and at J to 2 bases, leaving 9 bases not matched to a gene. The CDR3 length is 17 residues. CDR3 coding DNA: TGTGCCAGCAGCGCTCGGGACAGACAACCCTATAATTCACCCCTCCACTTT. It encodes CASSARDRQPYNSPLHF.

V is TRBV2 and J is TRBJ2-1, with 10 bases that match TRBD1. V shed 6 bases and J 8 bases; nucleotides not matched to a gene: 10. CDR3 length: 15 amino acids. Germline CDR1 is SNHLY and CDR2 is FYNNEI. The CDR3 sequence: CASRAGTGEGDEQFF. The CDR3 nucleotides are TGTGCCAGCAGGGCCGGGACAGGGGAAGGGGATGAGCAGTTCTTC. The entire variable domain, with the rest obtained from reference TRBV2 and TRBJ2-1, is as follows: EPEVTQTPSHQVTQMGQEVILRCVPISNHLYFYWYRQILGQKVEFLVSFYNNEISEKSEIFDDQFSVERPDGSNFTLKIRSTKLEDSAMYFCASRAGTGEGDEQFFGPGTRLTVL.

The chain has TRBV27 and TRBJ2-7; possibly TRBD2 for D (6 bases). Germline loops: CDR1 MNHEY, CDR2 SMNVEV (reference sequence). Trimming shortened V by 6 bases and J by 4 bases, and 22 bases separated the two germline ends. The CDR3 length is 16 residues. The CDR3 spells CASRPRPGWGEYEQYF. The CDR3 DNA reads TGTGCCAGCAGGCCGAGGCCTGGATGGGGGGAATACGAGCAGTACTTC.

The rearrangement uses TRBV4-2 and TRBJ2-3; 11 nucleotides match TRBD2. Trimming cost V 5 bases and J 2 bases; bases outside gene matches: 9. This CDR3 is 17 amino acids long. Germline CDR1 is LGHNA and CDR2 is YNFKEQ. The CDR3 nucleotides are TGTGCCAGCAGCGAAAATCTAGCGGGAGGAGACACAGATACGCAGTATTTT. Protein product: CASSENLAGGDTDTQYF.

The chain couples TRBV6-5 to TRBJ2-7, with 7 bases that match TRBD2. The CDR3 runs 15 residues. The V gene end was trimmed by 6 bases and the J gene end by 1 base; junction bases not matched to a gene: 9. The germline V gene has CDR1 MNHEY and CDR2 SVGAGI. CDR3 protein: CASSRRLASSYEQYF. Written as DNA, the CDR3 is TGTGCCAGCAGCCGCCGACTAGCATCATCCTACGAGCAGTACTTC.

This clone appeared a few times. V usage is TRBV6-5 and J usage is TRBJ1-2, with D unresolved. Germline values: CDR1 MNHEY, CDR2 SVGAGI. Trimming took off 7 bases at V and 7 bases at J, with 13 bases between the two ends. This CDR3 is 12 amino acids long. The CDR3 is CASILLSVGYTF. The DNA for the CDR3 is TGTGCCAGCATCCTATTGTCCGTTGGCTACACCTTC.

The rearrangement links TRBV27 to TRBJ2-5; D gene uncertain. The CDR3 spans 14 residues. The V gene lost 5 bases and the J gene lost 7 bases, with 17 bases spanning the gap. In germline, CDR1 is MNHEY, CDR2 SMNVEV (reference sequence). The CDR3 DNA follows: TGTGCCAGCAGTCCCAGCCGCTACCCAGGGACCCAGTACTTC. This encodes CASSPSRYPGTQYF.

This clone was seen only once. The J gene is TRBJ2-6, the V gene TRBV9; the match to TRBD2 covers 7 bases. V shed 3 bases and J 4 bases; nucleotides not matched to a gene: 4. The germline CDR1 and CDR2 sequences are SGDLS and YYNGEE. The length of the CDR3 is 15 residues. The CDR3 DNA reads TGTGCCAGCAGCGCCGGGGGGTGGGGGGCCAACGTCCTGACTTTC. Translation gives CASSAGGWGANVLTF.

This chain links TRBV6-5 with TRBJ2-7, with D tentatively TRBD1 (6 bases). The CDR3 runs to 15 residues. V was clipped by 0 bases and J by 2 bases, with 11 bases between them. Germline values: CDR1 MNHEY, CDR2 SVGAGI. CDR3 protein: CASSYSAGAPYEQYF. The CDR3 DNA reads TGTGCCAGCAGTTACTCTGCAGGGGCCCCCTACGAGCAGTACTTC.

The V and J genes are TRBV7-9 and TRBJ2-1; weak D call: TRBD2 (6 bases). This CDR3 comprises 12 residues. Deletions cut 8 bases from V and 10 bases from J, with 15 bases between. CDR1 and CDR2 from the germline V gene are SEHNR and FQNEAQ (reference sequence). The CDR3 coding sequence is TGTGCCAGCGGCCTGGGGGGACTCGAGCAGTTCTTC. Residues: CASGLGGLEQFF.

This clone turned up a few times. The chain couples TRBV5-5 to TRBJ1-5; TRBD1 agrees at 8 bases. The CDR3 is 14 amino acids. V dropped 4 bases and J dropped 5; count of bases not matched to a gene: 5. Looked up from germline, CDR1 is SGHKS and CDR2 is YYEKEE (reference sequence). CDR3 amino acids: CASSPLDRDQPQHF. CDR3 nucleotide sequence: TGTGCCAGCAGCCCCTTGGACAGGGATCAGCCCCAGCATTTT.

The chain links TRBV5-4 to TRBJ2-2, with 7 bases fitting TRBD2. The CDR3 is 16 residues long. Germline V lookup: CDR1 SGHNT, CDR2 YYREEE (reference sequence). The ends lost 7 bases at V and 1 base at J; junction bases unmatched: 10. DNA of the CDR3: TGTGCCAGCGGCGGGAGTAGAGGGGTGAACACCGGGGAGCTGTTTTTT. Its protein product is CASGGSRGVNTGELFF.

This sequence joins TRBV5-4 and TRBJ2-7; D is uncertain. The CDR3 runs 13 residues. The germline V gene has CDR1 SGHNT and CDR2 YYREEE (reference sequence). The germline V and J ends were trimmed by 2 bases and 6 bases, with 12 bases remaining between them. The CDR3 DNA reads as TGTGCCAGCAGCTTACGAGGATCGGGCGAGCAGTACTTC. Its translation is CASSLRGSGEQYF.

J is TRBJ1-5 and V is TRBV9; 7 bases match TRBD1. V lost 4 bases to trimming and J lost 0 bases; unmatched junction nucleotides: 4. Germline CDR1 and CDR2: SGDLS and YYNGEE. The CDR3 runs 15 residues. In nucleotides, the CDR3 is TGTGCCAGCAGCCCAGGGACAGATAGCAATCAGCCCCAGCATTTT. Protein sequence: CASSPGTDSNQPQHF.

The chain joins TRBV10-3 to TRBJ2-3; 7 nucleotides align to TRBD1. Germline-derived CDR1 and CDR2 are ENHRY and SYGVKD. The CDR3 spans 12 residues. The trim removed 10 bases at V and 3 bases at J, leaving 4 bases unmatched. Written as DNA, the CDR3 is TGTGCCAGCTTGGACAGGACAGATACGCAGTATTTT. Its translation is CASLDRTDTQYF.

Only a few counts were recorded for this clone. DNA for the CDR3: TGTGCCAGTAGTGCTCGGACAGGAGGGGGGAACACTGAAGCTTTCTTT. Its protein product is CASSARTGGGNTEAFF. This chain connects TRBV19 to TRBJ1-1, with 7 bases identical to TRBD1. Germline CDR1 reads LNHDA; CDR2 reads SQIVND (reference sequence). The trim removed 5 bases at V and 1 base at J, leaving 10 bases unmatched. CDR3 length: 16 residues.

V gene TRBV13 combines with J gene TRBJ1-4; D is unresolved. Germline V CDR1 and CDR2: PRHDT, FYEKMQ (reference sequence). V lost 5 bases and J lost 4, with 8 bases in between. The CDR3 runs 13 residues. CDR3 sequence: CASSRSRNEKLFF. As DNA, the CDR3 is TGTGCCAGCAGCAGGAGCCGTAATGAAAAACTGTTTTTT.

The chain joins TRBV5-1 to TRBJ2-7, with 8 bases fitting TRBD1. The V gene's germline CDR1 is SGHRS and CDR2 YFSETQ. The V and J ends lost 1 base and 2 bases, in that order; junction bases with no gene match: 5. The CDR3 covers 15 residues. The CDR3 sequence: CASSLSSDRAYEQYF. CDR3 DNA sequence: TGCGCCAGCAGCTTGTCCTCGGACAGGGCCTACGAGCAGTACTTC.

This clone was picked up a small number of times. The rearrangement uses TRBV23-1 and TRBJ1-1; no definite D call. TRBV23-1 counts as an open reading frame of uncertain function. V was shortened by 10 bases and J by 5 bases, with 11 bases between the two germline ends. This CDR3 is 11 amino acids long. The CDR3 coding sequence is TGCGCCACCAAGCGAAATACTGAAGCTTTCTTT. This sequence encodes CATKRNTEAFF.

For the CDR3, the DNA is TGTGCCAGCAGTGAGGACAGAGGGGCGGCCGGTCAGCCCCAGCATTTT. The encoded protein is CASSEDRGAAGQPQHF. The chain uses TRBV2 and TRBJ1-5; TRBD1 is a possible D gene (6 bases). CDR1 is SNHLY and CDR2 is FYNNEI in the germline V gene. The ends were cut back, 3 bases at V and 6 bases at J, with 18 bases in the middle. The length of the CDR3 is 16 residues.

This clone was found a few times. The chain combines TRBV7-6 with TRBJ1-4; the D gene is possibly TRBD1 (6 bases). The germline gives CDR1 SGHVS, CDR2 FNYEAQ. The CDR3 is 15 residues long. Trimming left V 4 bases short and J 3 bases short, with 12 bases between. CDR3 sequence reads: CASSSVDRPNEKLFF. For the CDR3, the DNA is TGTGCCAGCAGCTCCGTTGACAGGCCTAATGAAAAACTGTTTTTT.

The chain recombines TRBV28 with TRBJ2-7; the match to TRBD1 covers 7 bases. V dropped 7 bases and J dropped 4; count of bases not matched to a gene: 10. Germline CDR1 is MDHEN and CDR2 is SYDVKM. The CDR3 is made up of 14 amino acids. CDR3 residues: CASMGLQGKYEQYF. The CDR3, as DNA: TGTGCCAGCATGGGATTACAGGGGAAGTACGAGCAGTACTTC. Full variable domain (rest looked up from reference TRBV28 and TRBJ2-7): DVKVTQSSRYLVKRTGEKVFLECVQDMDHENMFWYRQDPGLGLRLIYFSYDVKMKEKGDIPEGYSVSREKKERFSLILESASTNQTSMYLCASMGLQGKYEQYFGPGTRLTVT.

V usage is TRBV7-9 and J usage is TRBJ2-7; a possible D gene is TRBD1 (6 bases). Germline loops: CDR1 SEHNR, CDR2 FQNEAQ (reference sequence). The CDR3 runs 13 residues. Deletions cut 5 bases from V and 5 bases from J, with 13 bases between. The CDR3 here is CASSRQVRDEQYF. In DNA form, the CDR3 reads TGTGCCAGCAGCAGACAGGTTCGTGACGAGCAGTACTTC. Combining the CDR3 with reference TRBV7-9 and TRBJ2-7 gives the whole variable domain DTGVSQNPRHKITKRGQNVTFRCDPISEHNRLYWYRQTLGQGPEFLTYFQNEAQLEKSRLLSDRFSAERPKGSFSTLEIQRTEQGDSAMYLCASSRQVRDEQYFGPGTRLTVT.

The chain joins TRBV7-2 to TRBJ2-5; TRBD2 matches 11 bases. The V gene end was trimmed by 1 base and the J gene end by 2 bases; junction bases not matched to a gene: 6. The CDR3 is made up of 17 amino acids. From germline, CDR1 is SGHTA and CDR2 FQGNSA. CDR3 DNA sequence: TGTGCCAGCAGCTTAGGGGCCCTAGCGGGGGGACAAGAGACCCAGTACTTC. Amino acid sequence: CASSLGALAGGQETQYF.